This paragraph reports one T cell receptor (beta chain). The TCR beta repertoire was assessed by survey-level immunoSEQ sequencing. Generated by immunoSEQ multiplex PCR, the TCRdb table keeps only in-frame clones and is missing some. The sample comprises tens of thousands of clones, more than 85% of which are singletons, and about 10% rests with the top ten. The specimen was PBMCs. This TCR was sampled from a middle-aged man with rheumatoid arthritis.

The CDR3 here is CASSVSGAGGQETQYF. The CDR3 DNA reads TGTGCCAGCAGCGTAAGCGGAGCGGGGGGGCAAGAGACCCAGTACTTC. The J gene is TRBJ2-5, the V gene TRBV9; 10 nucleotides agree with TRBD2. With 1 base clipped from V and 2 bases from J, the junction kept 5 bases outside the gene matches. The germline gives CDR1 SGDLS, CDR2 YYNGEE. This CDR3 spans 16 amino acids.